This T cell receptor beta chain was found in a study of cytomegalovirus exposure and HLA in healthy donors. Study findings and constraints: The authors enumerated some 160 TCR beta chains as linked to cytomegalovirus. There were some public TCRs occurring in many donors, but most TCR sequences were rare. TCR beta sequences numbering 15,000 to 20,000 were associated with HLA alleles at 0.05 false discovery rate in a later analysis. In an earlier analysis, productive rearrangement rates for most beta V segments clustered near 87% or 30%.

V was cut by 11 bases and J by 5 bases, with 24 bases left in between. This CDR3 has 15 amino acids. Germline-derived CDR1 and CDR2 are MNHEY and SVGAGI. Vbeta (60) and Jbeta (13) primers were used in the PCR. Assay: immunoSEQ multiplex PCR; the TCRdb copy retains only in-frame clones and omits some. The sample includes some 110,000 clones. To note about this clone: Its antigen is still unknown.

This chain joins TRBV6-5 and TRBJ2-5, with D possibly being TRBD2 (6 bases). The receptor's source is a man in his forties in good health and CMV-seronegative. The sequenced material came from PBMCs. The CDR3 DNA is TGTGCCGGCAAAGGGGAGCTCCGGCGGGGTGAGACCCAGTACTTC. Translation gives CAGKGELRRGETQYF.